This T cell receptor beta chain was found in a study of T-cell reconstitution after alpha-beta-depleted transplantation in children listed by TCRdb under 2016. Background on the whole study: The study quantitatively tracked T-cell immune reconstitution after TCRalphabeta/CD19-depleted allogeneic hematopoietic cell transplantation in children using TCR repertoire profiling.

Cut back by 1 base and 3 bases, the V and J ends lie 13 bases apart. The CDR3 runs 15 residues from the cysteine to the phenylalanine. Only CDR3 DNA remains: 45 bases, in frame from the first base. Reading the germline V gene gives CDR1 SGHRS and CDR2 YFSETQ. Preparation of the library involved PCR. Instrument used: Illumina HiSeq 2500. To normalize quantification of the TCRbeta repertoire, the TCR libraries were built with molecular barcoding that relied on unique molecular identifiers. In-frame beta chains were kept once TCRdb had trimmed the public reads at Q25 with fastp and called clones with MiXCR. Under each unique CDR3 protein, matching rows form one entry showing the most common genes and DNA. For this sample the table gives roughly 590,000 distinct CDR3 sequences, of which 16% were detected only once. 1.1% of the sample comes from the top ten. With regard to this clonotype: No cognate antigen has been identified for it. One base away there is no much larger clone; base qualities are not given.

Sequences were derived from PBMCs from the stem cell graft donor, sampled from the stem cell graft. The receptor's source is a human donor who donated a stem cell graft to a child with acute myeloid leukemia. Rearrangement joined TRBV5-1 to TRBJ1-1; TRBD1 could be the D gene, as 5 bases match. The DNA is as follows: TGCGCCAGCAGCTTGACTAGACGGGGGTACACTGAAGCTTTCTTT. The translation is CASSLTRRGYTEAFF.